These 32 T cell receptor beta chains share one sample of origin, sequenced in a study of shared clonotypes between healthy human individuals. Clones were sequenced by immunoSEQ multiplex PCR, and TCRdb holds only the in-frame ones, with some missing. The sample shows approximately 500,000 clones, 79% of them seen only once. The sample was PBMCs. The source of these receptors is a woman in her thirties or forties in good health. Some clones in this sample may be carry-over from other donors' samples.

This rearrangement joins TRBV5-1 to TRBJ2-7; the D gene is possibly TRBD1 (5 bases). Between the trimmed V and J ends, which lost 4 bases and 1 base, there was a span of 18 bases. CDR1 is SGHRS, CDR2 YFSETQ, per germline. This CDR3 has 16 amino acids. The DNA of the CDR3 is TGCGCCAGCAGCCGATCTACAGGTTGGAGATCCTACGAGCAGTACTTC. Translated, it gives CASSRSTGWRSYEQYF.

This clone has only a few counts. CDR3 residues: CASSLGPSQPQHF. In DNA form, the CDR3 reads TGTGCCAGCAGCTTAGGCCCGAGTCAGCCCCAGCATTTT. V and J are TRBV7-6 and TRBJ1-5; D gene unclear. In germline, CDR1 is SGHVS, CDR2 FNYEAQ. The CDR3 extends over 13 amino acids. With 1 base removed from V and 6 bases from J, the gap between germline ends came to 7 bases.

The V gene is TRBV5-1, the J gene TRBJ2-1, with TRBD1 matching 10 bases. Germline V gene data show CDR1 as SGHRS and CDR2 as YFSETQ. The ends lost 3 bases at V and 5 bases at J; junction bases unmatched: 5. The CDR3 covers 15 residues. CDR3 sequence reads: CASSWAGTGDNEQFF. The CDR3 bases are TGCGCCAGCAGCTGGGCCGGGACAGGGGACAATGAGCAGTTCTTC.

This chain links TRBV30 with TRBJ1-6, with TRBD1 matching 7 bases. CDR1 is GTSNPN and CDR2 is SVGIG in the germline V gene (reference sequence). Trimming at V came to 2 bases and at J to 13 bases, leaving 2 bases not matched to a gene. The CDR3 length is 11 residues. CDR3 loop: CAWSSGGPLHF. CDR3 in DNA: TGTGCCTGGAGTTCAGGGGGTCCCCTCCACTTT. The whole variable domain, filled in from reference TRBV30 and TRBJ1-6, reads SQTIHQWPATLVQPVGSPLSLECTVEGTSNPNLYWYRQAAGRGLQLLFYSVGIGQISSEVPQNLSASRPQDRQFILSSKKLLLSDSGFYLCAWSSGGPLHFGNGTRLTVT.

The chain couples TRBV2 to TRBJ2-1, with D perhaps matching TRBD1 (5 bases). The CDR3 has 16 amino acids. The V gene's germline CDR1 is SNHLY and CDR2 FYNNEI. V lost 3 bases, J lost 5 bases, and 17 bases lay in between. DNA of the CDR3: TGTGCCAGCAGTGAGTATCCGGCAGGGAAACACAATGAGCAGTTCTTC. Amino acids: CASSEYPAGKHNEQFF.

The genes are TRBV5-1 and TRBJ2-5, with 10 bases aligning to TRBD2. The CDR3 covers 14 residues. The germline CDR1 and CDR2 sequences are SGHRS and YFSETQ. With 0 bases clipped from V and 11 bases from J, the junction kept 7 bases outside the gene matches. CDR3 region: CASSLEPAGGGQYF. The CDR3 DNA is TGCGCCAGCAGCTTGGAACCAGCGGGAGGGGGGCAGTACTTC.

This clone was detected only a few times. The V call is TRBV29-1, the J call TRBJ2-2; 11 bases agree with TRBD2. This CDR3 contains 15 residues. Per the germline V gene, CDR1 is SQVTM and CDR2 is ANQGSEA. Trimming took 0 bases from V and 7 from J; bases not matched to a gene: 4. This CDR3 reads CSVEETSGSGGELFF. CDR3 bases: TGCAGCGTTGAAGAAACTAGCGGGAGCGGCGGGGAGCTGTTTTTT.

This chain links TRBV7-9 with TRBJ1-4, with 10 positions matching TRBD1. With 4 bases clipped from V and 4 bases from J, the junction kept 9 bases outside the gene matches. Per the germline V gene, CDR1 is SEHNR and CDR2 is FQNEAQ (reference sequence). The CDR3 is 17 amino acids. The CDR3 nucleotides are TGTGCCAGCAGCTCGGAGCCCCGGGACAGGGGTAATGAAAAACTGTTTTTT. Translated: CASSSEPRDRGNEKLFF.

The CDR3 DNA sequence: TGTGCCAGCAGCCTAGGAGGGTTGGAGGAAAAACTGTTTTTT. Its translation is CASSLGGLEEKLFF. The genes are TRBV5-5 and TRBJ1-4, with unresolved D. The CDR3 sequence is 14 residues long. The germline gives CDR1 SGHKS, CDR2 YYEKEE (reference sequence). Trimming took off 4 bases at V and 8 bases at J, with 15 bases between the two ends.

This clone was recorded only once. The chain employs TRBV7-8 and TRBJ2-2, with D uncertain. The V gene's germline CDR1 is SGHVS and CDR2 FQNEAQ. The V and J ends lost 5 bases and 5 bases respectively, with 9 bases between them. The CDR3 is 13 amino acids. CDR3 in amino acids: CASSPRETGELFF. Here the CDR3 DNA reads TGTGCCAGCAGCCCCCGTGAGACCGGGGAGCTGTTTTTT.

V gene TRBV6-6 combines with J gene TRBJ2-7; tentative D call: TRBD2 (6 bases). This CDR3 is built from 15 residues. The germline CDR1 and CDR2 sequences are MNHNY and SVGAGI (reference sequence). V was pared by 5 bases and J by 5 bases, with 19 bases between. The CDR3 nucleotides are TGTGCCAGCAGTCAGGTCGGGACTCCTGTCAACGAGCAGTACTTC. This gives the protein CASSQVGTPVNEQYF.

This clone appeared many times. The chain uses TRBV28 and TRBJ1-5, with D possibly TRBD1 on 6 matching bases. Germline CDR1 is MDHEN and CDR2 is SYDVKM. The V end lost 3 bases, the J end lost 5 bases, and 14 bases lay between the germline ends. This CDR3 is built from 15 residues. Here the CDR3 reads CASSFYGGSDQPQHF. The CDR3 bases are TGTGCCAGCAGTTTTTACGGGGGCTCGGATCAGCCCCAGCATTTT.

The chain uses TRBV5-4 and TRBJ2-1; D gene uncertain. The CDR3 spans 15 residues. V was cut by 3 bases and J by 1 base, with 11 bases left in between. Germline CDR1 is SGHNT and CDR2 is YYREEE (reference sequence). The CDR3 nucleotides are TGTGCCAGCAGCTCCGCCTACGGGTCCTACAATGAGCAGTTCTTC. Residues: CASSSAYGSYNEQFF.

CDR3 protein: CASTLLAARYNEQFF. The CDR3 coding sequence is TGTGCCAGCACCCTTCTAGCGGCACGCTACAATGAGCAGTTCTTC. The chain recombines TRBV6-9 with TRBJ2-1; 7 bases fit TRBD2. Unmatched junction bases numbered 9, after V lost 7 bases and J lost 3 bases. This CDR3 has 15 amino acids. Germline V gene data show CDR1 as MNHGY and CDR2 as SVAAGI.

The chain is built from TRBV10-3 and TRBJ2-7; TRBD2 might be the D (6 bases). Looked up from germline, CDR1 is ENHRY and CDR2 is SYGVKD. V was cut by 7 bases and J by 1 base, with 14 bases left in between. The CDR3 runs to 14 residues. The CDR3 coding sequence is TGTGCCATCAACGGGGGAGAGTGGTCCTACGAGCAGTACTTC. Translated, it gives CAINGGEWSYEQYF.

The chain links TRBV7-2 to TRBJ1-5; D is perhaps TRBD1 (5 bases). Trimming stripped 1 base from V and 5 bases from J, with 6 bases between. CDR3 length: 13 amino acids. CDR1 is SGHTA, CDR2 FQGNSA, per germline. Here the CDR3 DNA reads TGTGCCAGCAGCTTAGTCAGGGATCAGCCCCAGCATTTT. Translating it yields CASSLVRDQPQHF.

This chain connects TRBV7-8 to TRBJ2-1; D is ambiguous. Trimming removed 4 bases at V and 0 bases at J, with 10 bases between. In germline, CDR1 is SGHVS, CDR2 FQNEAQ. CDR3 length: 15 amino acids. In nucleotides, the CDR3 is TGTGCCAGCAGCTCATCTCCGAGCTCCTACAATGAGCAGTTCTTC. Translated, it gives CASSSSPSSYNEQFF.

The chain joins TRBV16 to TRBJ2-2; weak D call: TRBD2 (6 bases). With 2 bases removed from V and 4 bases from J, the gap between germline ends came to 14 bases. The CDR3 is 16 residues long. The germline CDR1 and CDR2 sequences are KGHSY and FQNENV. For the CDR3, the DNA is TGTGCCAGCAGCCAAATGGGCCGGGGGTCCACCGGGGAGCTGTTTTTT. Its protein product is CASSQMGRGSTGELFF.

CDR3 coding DNA: TGTGCCAGCAGCTTGTGGCAGCGACGCTACGAGCAGTACTTC. It yields the protein CASSLWQRRYEQYF. The chain has TRBV5-6 and TRBJ2-7, with no clear D. The germline V gene has CDR1 SGHDT and CDR2 YYEEEE. Trimming shortened V by 1 base and J by 3 bases, and 11 bases separated the two germline ends. The CDR3 runs to 14 residues.

This clone was detected only once. The chain recombines TRBV9 with TRBJ2-7; D possibly corresponds to TRBD2 (6 bases). The V and J ends lost 2 bases and 3 bases respectively, with 12 bases between them. Germline V gene data show CDR1 as SGDLS and CDR2 as YYNGEE. CDR3 length equals 14 residues. For the CDR3, the DNA is TGTGCCAGCAGCGTCGGAGGGGAGGACTACGAGCAGTACTTC. Amino acids: CASSVGGEDYEQYF.

The chain links TRBV4-3 to TRBJ1-3; D ambiguous. Germline lookup yields CDR1 LGHNA and CDR2 YSLEER. The V end lost 1 base, the J end lost 4 bases, and 8 bases lay between the germline ends. The CDR3 extends over 14 amino acids. The CDR3 nucleotides are TGCGCCAGCAGCCAAGCCTACACGGGAAACACCATATATTTT. Translated, it gives CASSQAYTGNTIYF.

This clone has a count of ten or more. The genes are TRBV6-1 and TRBJ2-7; TRBD2 matches at 10 bases. With V trimmed by 10 bases and J by 0 bases, 6 bases remained unmatched. The CDR3 totals 14 residues. Germline values: CDR1 MNHNS, CDR2 SASEGT. The chain's CDR3 is CATPGTSASYEQYF. DNA for the CDR3: TGTGCCACCCCCGGGACTAGCGCCTCCTACGAGCAGTACTTC.

This clone was seen a handful of times. The chain has TRBV11-2 and TRBJ1-1; 8 positions agree with TRBD1. Germline CDR1 is SGHAT and CDR2 is FQNNGV. The CDR3 consists of 13 residues. J gave up 5 bases and V 3 bases, and 2 bases lay outside the gene matches. CDR3 sequence: CASSLGQATEAFF. In nucleotides, the CDR3 is TGTGCCAGCAGCTTGGGACAGGCGACTGAAGCTTTCTTT.

V is TRBV30 and J is TRBJ1-2, with 7 bases lining up with TRBD1. Losses at the gene ends were 3 bases for V and 3 bases for J; bases not matched to a gene: 4. Germline V gives CDR1 GTSNPN, CDR2 SVGIG (reference sequence). CDR3 length: 13 amino acids. Here the CDR3 DNA reads TGTGCCTGGAGATCAGGGGGGGACTATGGCTACACCTTC. Its protein product is CAWRSGGDYGYTF.

The chain combines TRBV9 with TRBJ2-7; D possibly uses TRBD1 or TRBD2 (5 bases each). The V and J ends lost 3 bases and 6 bases respectively, with 16 bases between them. This CDR3 has 14 residues. CDR1 is SGDLS and CDR2 is YYNGEE in the germline V gene. CDR3: CASSAGTSTGEQYF. Here the CDR3 DNA reads TGTGCCAGCAGCGCCGGGACGTCCACGGGCGAGCAGTACTTC. Full variable domain (remainder filled in from reference TRBV9 and TRBJ2-7): DSGVTQTPKHLITATGQRVTLRCSPRSGDLSVYWYQQSLDQGLQFLIQYYNGEERAKGNILERFSAQQFPDLHSELNLSSLELGDSALYFCASSAGTSTGEQYFGPGTRLTVT.

The chain combines TRBV4-1 with TRBJ2-1; a weak D match, TRBD2 (6 bases). Trimming removed 4 bases from V and 4 bases from J, with 17 bases in between. The CDR3 spans 16 residues. Germline V gives CDR1 MGHRA, CDR2 YSYEKL. CDR3 in DNA: TGCGCCAGCAGCCCCGTGGCTCGGGAGACATACAATGAGCAGTTCTTC. Protein sequence: CASSPVARETYNEQFF.

This rearrangement joins TRBV28 to TRBJ2-7; the D gene is possibly TRBD1 (7 bases). Germline CDR1 reads MDHEN; CDR2 reads SYDVKM. This CDR3 is 14 amino acids long. V lost 8 bases, J lost 2 bases, and 16 bases lay in between. DNA of the CDR3: TGTGCCAGCGTGGCAGGGGGAGGCCCCTACGAGCAGTACTTC. Its translation: CASVAGGGPYEQYF.

V gene TRBV6-4 combines with J gene TRBJ2-1, with 7 nucleotides matching TRBD1. Germline loops: CDR1 MRHNA, CDR2 SNTAGT. Trimming cost V 0 bases and J 6 bases; bases outside gene matches: 14. CDR3 size: 18 residues. The CDR3 is CASSDSAWEQGPGNEQFF. The CDR3 region has the DNA TGTGCCAGCAGTGACTCGGCCTGGGAACAGGGGCCTGGCAATGAGCAGTTCTTC.

Points on this clone: The germline gene is not matched at one end of the junction; a read error may be the cause. V and J are TRBV7-7 and TRBJ2-1, with TRBD2 identical over 13 bases. The germline V gene has CDR1 SSHAT and CDR2 FNYEAQ (reference sequence). CDR3 length equals 15 residues. The CDR3 protein is CASSSGTSGNNEQFF. The CDR3 DNA reads as TGTGCTAGCAGTAGCGGGACTAGCGGGAATAATGAGCAGTTCTTC.

The rearrangement uses TRBV28 and TRBJ2-3; D tentatively fits TRBD1 or TRBD2 (5 bases each). V dropped 7 bases and J dropped 6 bases, with 20 bases sitting between them. CDR3 length equals 15 residues. Germline V gene sequence: CDR1 MDHEN, CDR2 SYDVKM. The CDR3 spells CASKTGARGWDTQYF. CDR3 bases: TGTGCCAGCAAAACCGGGGCACGGGGCTGGGATACGCAGTATTTT.

The rearrangement uses TRBV30 and TRBJ2-7; D remains unclear. V lost 0 bases, J lost 4 bases, and 16 bases lay in between. Germline CDR1 reads GTSNPN; CDR2 reads SVGIG (reference sequence). The CDR3 covers 15 residues. CDR3 amino acids: CAWSVPRPERYEQYF. The CDR3 coding sequence is TGTGCCTGGAGTGTACCCCGTCCAGAAAGGTACGAGCAGTACTTC.

The V and J genes are TRBV14 and TRBJ2-4; 12 positions agree with TRBD2. V lost 4 bases, J lost 7 bases, and 8 bases stayed unmatched. CDR3 size: 16 residues. In germline, CDR1 is SGHDN, CDR2 FVKESK. The CDR3 spells CASSPELAGGFNIQYF. The CDR3 DNA reads TGTGCCAGCAGCCCAGAACTAGCGGGAGGATTTAACATTCAGTACTTC.